This T cell receptor (beta chain) was obtained from a study of blood T cell repertoires in COVID-19. Background on the study: The origin of the acute and convalescent COVID-19 samples was the United States, Italy and Spain. T cells, B-cell-depleted T cells, or PBMCs supplied cDNA or gDNA.

The germline V gene encodes CDR1 ENHRY and CDR2 SYGVKD. V was clipped by 8 bases and J by 7 bases, with 18 bases between them. This CDR3 contains 14 residues. As processed by the authors: For nucleated cells, counts were estimated from reference gene primer amplification. Some clones are missing from TCRdb's copy, which holds only in-frame ones; the method was immunoSEQ multiplex PCR. That table supplies the V and J calls and clone size; D and trimming were determined from the DNA. Of 120,000 to 150,000 clones in the sample, around four fifths were seen once. The receptor was isolated from a human donor in a cohort sampled during active COVID-19. The chain recombines TRBV10-3 with TRBJ2-1, with D possibly TRBD2 on 7 matching bases. Sequences were obtained from peripheral blood. This CDR3 reads CAILQRGGKNEQFF. In nucleotides, the CDR3 is TGTGCCATCCTCCAGAGGGGGGGAAAAAATGAGCAGTTCTTC.